This TCR beta chain was documented in a study of blood T cell repertoires in COVID-19. Study as a whole: Donors in the United States, Italy and Spain gave samples during acute or convalescent COVID-19. The analysed material was cDNA or gDNA that came from T cells, B-cell-depleted T cells, or PBMCs.

V lost 7 bases and J 4 bases, leaving 8 bases between the germline ends. Germline values: CDR1 ENHRY, CDR2 SYGVKD. The CDR3 contains 12 residues. TCRdb keeps only in-frame clones here, not all; method: immunoSEQ multiplex PCR. The data show about 190,000 clones, around 83% seen once. This TCR was recovered from a woman aged 25-40 years who had been exposed to COVID-19. J is TRBJ1-5 and V is TRBV10-3; D ambiguous. Sequencing was carried out using PBMCs or T cells enriched from blood (not recorded which). The CDR3 DNA follows: TGTGCCATCACTGACGGGAATCAGCCCCAGCATTTT. Its translation is CAITDGNQPQHF.